This paragraph covers one T cell receptor beta chain sequence. Its matching antigen is unknown. Stated time point: pre-treatment sample, taken before nivolumab and TIL therapy. Most excised metastases sampled were pleural nodules or supraclavicular lymph nodes. The data originate from a study of TIL therapy for anti-PD-1-resistant metastatic lung cancer. Study findings and constraints: Compared with baseline intratumoral T cells, expanded TIL cultures were more clonal and less diverse (approximately 6.6% vs 31%).

The immunoSEQ assay was v3. The method was immunoSEQ multiplex PCR; TCRdb's version includes in-frame clones alone and lacks a portion of them. This sample yields 25,000 to 30,000 clones, of which approximately 63% are seen a single time; roughly 16% belongs to the top ten. The specimen comprised tumor tissue, sampled at baseline. This clonotype was obtained from a woman between 25 and 85 years old with non-small cell lung cancer.

The CDR3 DNA sequence: TGTGCCAGCAGTGGAACTTCGTCGGTTGAGACCCAGTACTTC. Its protein product is CASSGTSSVETQYF. J is TRBJ2-5 and V is TRBV25-1; D not certain. V lost 4 bases and J lost 5, with 14 bases in between. Looked up from germline, CDR1 is MGHDK and CDR2 is SYGVNS. The CDR3 length is 14 residues.